Listed below are T cell receptor beta chains from one sample, sequenced in a study of blood T cell repertoires in COVID-19. This table comes from immunoSEQ multiplex PCR, and its TCRdb copy is limited to in-frame clones, with some not included. Among fewer than 65,000 clones listed, roughly 85% were seen once. The sequencing sample was made of peripheral blood. The receptors originated from a man between 65 and 85 years old with acute or convalescent COVID-19. The CDR3 runs from the conserved cysteine through the conserved F or W. The D gene is left open where the match is weak. Clone size is given for some rows only: seen once, a few or many times, or a class if the clone is expanded.

TRBV7-9,TRBJ1-3,15,-,-,CASSLDGGSGNTIYF,TGTGCCAGCAGCTTAGACGGAGGCTCTGGAAACACCATATATTTT
TRBV7-3,TRBJ2-1,14,TRBD2,-,CASSLRGRDREQFF,TGTGCCAGCAGCTTACGTGGGAGGGATAGGGAGCAGTTCTTC
TRBV28,TRBJ1-2,13,TRBD1,once,CATPGQGRYGYTF,TGTGCCACCCCGGGACAGGGGCGCTATGGCTACACCTTC
TRBV11-2,TRBJ2-5,12,-,-,CASSPFQETQYF,TGTGCCAGCAGCCCATTTCAAGAGACCCAGTACTTC
TRBV7-9,TRBJ2-7,12,-,few,CASSLSGYEQYF,TGTGCCAGCAGCTTAAGCGGTTACGAGCAGTACTTC
TRBV28,TRBJ1-2,13,-,-,CASSSFPNYGYTF,TGTGCCAGCAGTTCCTTCCCTAACTATGGCTACACCTTC
TRBV28,TRBJ1-2,15,-,-,CASRPAGILIGGYTF,TGTGCCAGCAGGCCTGCCGGGATACTTATTGGCGGCTACACCTTC
TRBV27,TRBJ1-5,14,TRBD1,-,CASSQGGRSQPQHF,TGTGCCAGCAGCCAAGGGGGCCGGAGCCAGCCCCAGCATTTT
TRBV5-6,TRBJ2-3,18,-,-,CASSSIGQGGASTDTQYF,TGTGCCAGCAGCTCTATCGGGCAGGGCGGTGCTAGCACAGATACGCAGTATTTT
TRBV10-3,TRBJ1-1,14,-,-,CAANERPGNTEAFF,TGTGCCGCGAATGAAAGGCCGGGGAACACTGAAGCTTTCTTT
TRBV5-6,TRBJ1-2,12,-,-,CASSLDQDGYTF,TGTGCCAGCAGCTTGGATCAGGATGGCTACACCTTC
TRBV5-1,TRBJ2-3,16,TRBD1,-,CASSLPRDRGIDTQYF,TGCGCCAGCAGCTTGCCGCGGGACAGGGGAATAGATACGCAGTATTTT
TRBV2,TRBJ2-3,12,TRBD2,-,CASTERDSPQYF,TGTGCCAGCACCGAGCGGGACTCCCCGCAGTATTTT
TRBV6-5,TRBJ2-3,14,TRBD2,-,CASSSGGAPDTQYF,TGTGCCAGCAGCTCCGGGGGGGCCCCGGATACGCAGTATTTT
TRBV5-4,TRBJ2-2,16,-,-,CASSLDPGTNTGELFF,TGTGCCAGCAGCTTGGACCCCGGGACTAACACCGGGGAGCTGTTTTTT
TRBV5-1,TRBJ1-6,15,-,-,CASSPNMPSNSPLHF,TGCGCCAGCAGCCCCAACATGCCCTCCAATTCACCCCTCCACTTT
TRBV6-5,TRBJ2-1,14,TRBD1,few,CASSIDRGAGEQFF,TGTGCCAGCAGCATAGACAGGGGGGCGGGTGAGCAGTTCTTC
TRBV4-1,TRBJ2-1,15,-,-,CASSQDRTRRNEQFF,TGCGCCAGCAGCCAAGATCGTACTAGGAGGAATGAGCAGTTCTTC
TRBV2,TRBJ2-3,17,-,-,CASSEAMRLTSTDTQYF,TGTGCCAGCAGTGAAGCTATGAGACTTACTAGCACAGATACGCAGTATTTT
TRBV24-1,TRBJ2-7,10,-,-,CAKQGYEQYF,TGTGCCAAACAGGGCTACGAGCAGTACTTC
TRBV7-9,TRBJ2-1,13,TRBD1,-,CASSLVGQGQQFF,TGTGCCAGCAGCTTAGTGGGACAGGGTCAGCAGTTCTTC
TRBV11-2,TRBJ1-2,13,-,-,CASSSRDSYGYTF,TGTGCCAGCAGCTCCCGGGATTCCTATGGCTACACCTTC